This T cell receptor (beta chain) was recorded in a study of CD8+ T cells in alopecia areata (dated by TCRdb to between 2017 and 2018). Turning to the overall study: The study used high-throughput TCRbeta sequencing to examine T cell clonal expansion in alopecia areata, in both the C3H/HeJ mouse model and human patients. On the human side, TCRbeta sequencing was run on scalp tissue and on sorted CD4+ and CD8+ peripheral blood T cells from healthy controls and from alopecia areata patients with either patchy or totalis/universalis disease. Scalp clonality was compared across normal scalp (n=4), patchy alopecia areata scalp (n=8), and alopecia totalis/universalis scalp (n=8). The RNA source kit depended on sample type: the PAXgene miRNA kit for fixed scalp, the miRNeasy kit for PBMCs, and the RNeasy kit for mouse skin. TCRbeta CDR3 regions were amplified by immunoSEQ multiplex PCR with 35 Vbeta forward and 13 Jbeta reverse primers. General conclusions and limits of the study: Unlike mouse skin, which is dominated by gammadelta T cells, normal human skin has resident alphabeta T cells that are also sequenced, and this complicates analysis of the scalp TCR repertoire. Compared with normal scalp, lesional scalp had higher clonality and more expanded CD8+ clones, particularly in alopecia totalis/universalis, a pattern that suggests antigenic drive. Shared TCR sequences between patients were less evident than in mice, which may be partly attributable to HLA diversity in the patient population.

Reading from cysteine to phenylalanine, the CDR3 counts 14 amino acids. The sequence is cut down to CDR3 DNA, 42 bases in frame from base 1. The V end gives up 5 bases and the J end 5 bases, leaving 5 bases in the junction not matched to a gene. Taken from the germline V gene, the CDR1 and CDR2 loops are SQVTM and ANQGSEA. This clone appeared a few times. What this receptor recognizes is not known. No per-base quality is available; no much larger clone lies one base away. PBMCs were isolated by density centrifugation and stained for CD3, CD4 and CD8, after which CD4+ and CD8+ T cells were sorted on a FACSAria. Unaffected controls provided scalp biopsies and blood samples. The library was prepared using the immunoSEQ multiplex PCR assay. RNA was extracted from all samples and reverse transcribed into cDNA as template for TCR sequencing. First-strand cDNA was synthesized with SuperScript III using a 2:1 mix of oligo-dT and random hexamers. A synthetic immune receptor repertoire was used to measure amplification bias, and any remaining bias was corrected computationally. Turning to the authors' computational methods: Raw reads were preprocessed to remove errors, and CDR3 was defined according to IMGT conventions as the region from the conserved cysteine to phenylalanine. Clonality was computed by normalizing Shannon entropy by log2 of the number of productive unique TCRs and subtracting the result from 1. Whether each scalp clone was CD4 or CD8 was inferred by checking scalp TCRbeta sequences against the CD4 and CD8 repertoires from sorted blood. The table comes from immuneACCESS by way of TCRdb, which keeps in-frame sequences with V and J called. Part of the clones is missing from these tables; in studies checked, under half for an unresolved V gene and the rest for unknown reasons. That table supplies the V and J calls and clone size; D and trimming were determined from the DNA. Here the sample has a few hundred thousand clones; approximately 53% occur a single time. The ten biggest clones cover roughly 5.3% of the sample.

Sequencing used CD8+ T cells sorted from blood. The sequence is built from TRBV29-1 and TRBJ1-6, and 8 junctional nucleotides match TRBD1. The TCR originated in a human donor in good health. The CDR3 protein: CSVRQGSHNSPLHF. In nucleotides, the sequence is TGCAGCGTTCGACAGGGGTCCCATAATTCACCCCTCCACTTT.